What follows are 10 T cell receptor beta chains derived from one specimen sequenced in a study of regulatory T cells in long-lasting Graves disease. Time point specified: newly diagnosed GD, antithyroid drugs for less than 3 months. The TCR library was made from RNA extracted from PBMCs. HTBI primers from iRepertoire and Arm-PCR of CDR3 regions yielded the TCR beta libraries. Using its own MiXCR run on the multiplex PCR reads, TCRdb lists one record per CDR3 protein. The table records fewer than 500,000 distinct CDR3 sequences, 15% to 20% of them present only once. These data also featured in a second study, about T cells in Graves' hyperthyroidism and ophthalmopathy.

Sequencing was performed on peripheral blood mononuclear cells (PBMCs), taken at new diagnosis, from a patient treated with antithyroid drugs. The receptor source for this set is a man aged 35-49 years with Graves disease.

This clonotype showed up just a few times. The V and J genes are TRBV25-1 and TRBJ2-7; maybe TRBD2 (5 bases). CDR3 length: 15 amino acids. Germline assignment: CDR1 MGHDK and CDR2 SYGVNS. Deletions cut 6 bases from V and 2 bases from J, with 17 bases between. The CDR3 bases are TGTGCCAGCAGCGCGGGCGGCAGCTTACCCTACGAGCAGTACTTC. Its translation is CASSAGGSLPYEQYF.

This sequence joins TRBV4-1 and TRBJ1-6; TRBD1 aligns across 10 bases. There are 18 residues in the CDR3. In germline, CDR1 is MGHRA, CDR2 YSYEKL. The V gene end was trimmed by 1 base and the J gene end by 10 bases; junction bases not matched to a gene: 13. The CDR3: CASSQGPTGTGVYSPLHF. CDR3 sequence (DNA): TGCGCCAGCAGCCAAGGCCCTACCGGGACAGGGGTTTACTCACCCCTCCACTTT.

This clonotype showed up just a few times. The V call is TRBV9, the J call TRBJ2-3; possible D gene TRBD2, 6 bases. The CDR3 covers 16 residues. Germline V CDR1 and CDR2: SGDLS, YYNGEE. Trimming stripped 0 bases from V and 5 bases from J, with 16 bases between. For the CDR3, the DNA is TGTGCCAGCAGCGTAGCTACTAGCAATCGTCTAGATACGCAGTATTTT. It specifies CASSVATSNRLDTQYF.

In this sample, this clonotype turned up many times. The V and J genes are TRBV7-8 and TRBJ2-1; TRBD2 aligns across 8 bases. The CDR3 has 15 amino acids. Germline trimming cut 4 bases from V and 8 bases from J; bases unmatched to any gene: 10. Looked up from germline, CDR1 is SGHVS and CDR2 is FQNEAQ. CDR3 residues: CASSWVAGTLDEQFF. The CDR3 bases are TGTGCCAGCAGCTGGGTAGCGGGAACTTTGGATGAGCAGTTCTTC.

This clonotype has just a few counts. The V call is TRBV5-5, the J call TRBJ2-1; 7 bases are a match to TRBD2. Germline V gives CDR1 SGHKS, CDR2 YYEKEE (reference sequence). This CDR3 comprises 15 residues. Unmatched junction bases numbered 8, after V lost 4 bases and J lost 4 bases. The chain's CDR3 is CASSTNGLDYNEQFF. CDR3 coding DNA: TGTGCCAGCAGCACCAACGGACTAGATTACAATGAGCAGTTCTTC.

Ten or more counts support this clonotype. The chain uses TRBV20-1 and TRBJ2-3; unclear D gene. In germline, CDR1 is DFQATT, CDR2 SNEGSKA (reference sequence). V gave up 4 bases and J gave up 5 bases, with 13 bases separating them. The CDR3 length is 13 residues. Here the CDR3 DNA reads TGCAGTGCTATGAAGGGCGCAGGAGATACGCAGTATTTT. Translated, it gives CSAMKGAGDTQYF.

The chain carries TRBV25-1 and TRBJ2-3, with D unresolved. CDR3 length: 15 residues. Germline V lookup: CDR1 MGHDK, CDR2 SYGVNS. V was cut by 1 base and J by 2 bases, with 10 bases left in between. DNA of the CDR3: TGTGCCAGCAGTGAATCTGAGACCATCACAGATACGCAGTATTTT. Protein: CASSESETITDTQYF. The variable domain in full, completed from reference TRBV25-1 and TRBJ2-3, reads EADIYQTPRYLVIGTGKKITLECSQTMGHDKMYWYQQDPGMELHLIHYSYGVNSTEKGDLSSESTVSRIRTEHFPLTLESARPSHTSQYLCASSESETITDTQYFGPGTRLTVL.

This rearrangement joins TRBV6-4 to TRBJ2-1; 11 bases map to TRBD2. Per germline, CDR1 MRHNA and CDR2 SNTAGT. The CDR3 length is 14 residues. Losses at the gene ends were 6 bases for V and 6 bases for J; bases not matched to a gene: 4. CDR3 DNA: TGTGCCAGCAGCCCGGGACTAGCGGCCAATGAGCAGTTCTTC. It specifies CASSPGLAANEQFF.

This clonotype has a handful of counts. The rearrangement joins TRBV12-3 or TRBV12-4 to TRBJ2-1, with D perhaps TRBD1 or TRBD2 (5 bases each). Trimming shortened V by 6 bases and J by 9 bases, and 12 bases separated the two germline ends. The CDR3 sequence is 12 residues long. The CDR3: CASRGTGTEQFF. The CDR3 DNA is TGTGCCAGCAGAGGTACCGGGACTGAGCAGTTCTTC.

This clonotype was recorded many times. The rearrangement joins TRBV11-2 to TRBJ1-1, with 7 bases aligning to TRBD1. The CDR3 consists of 14 residues. The germline CDR1 and CDR2 sequences are SGHAT and FQNNGV. The ends lost 3 bases at V and 2 bases at J; junction bases unmatched: 3. The chain's CDR3 is CASSFQGGNTEAFF. The CDR3 DNA reads as TGTGCCAGCAGCTTTCAGGGGGGAAACACTGAAGCTTTCTTT.